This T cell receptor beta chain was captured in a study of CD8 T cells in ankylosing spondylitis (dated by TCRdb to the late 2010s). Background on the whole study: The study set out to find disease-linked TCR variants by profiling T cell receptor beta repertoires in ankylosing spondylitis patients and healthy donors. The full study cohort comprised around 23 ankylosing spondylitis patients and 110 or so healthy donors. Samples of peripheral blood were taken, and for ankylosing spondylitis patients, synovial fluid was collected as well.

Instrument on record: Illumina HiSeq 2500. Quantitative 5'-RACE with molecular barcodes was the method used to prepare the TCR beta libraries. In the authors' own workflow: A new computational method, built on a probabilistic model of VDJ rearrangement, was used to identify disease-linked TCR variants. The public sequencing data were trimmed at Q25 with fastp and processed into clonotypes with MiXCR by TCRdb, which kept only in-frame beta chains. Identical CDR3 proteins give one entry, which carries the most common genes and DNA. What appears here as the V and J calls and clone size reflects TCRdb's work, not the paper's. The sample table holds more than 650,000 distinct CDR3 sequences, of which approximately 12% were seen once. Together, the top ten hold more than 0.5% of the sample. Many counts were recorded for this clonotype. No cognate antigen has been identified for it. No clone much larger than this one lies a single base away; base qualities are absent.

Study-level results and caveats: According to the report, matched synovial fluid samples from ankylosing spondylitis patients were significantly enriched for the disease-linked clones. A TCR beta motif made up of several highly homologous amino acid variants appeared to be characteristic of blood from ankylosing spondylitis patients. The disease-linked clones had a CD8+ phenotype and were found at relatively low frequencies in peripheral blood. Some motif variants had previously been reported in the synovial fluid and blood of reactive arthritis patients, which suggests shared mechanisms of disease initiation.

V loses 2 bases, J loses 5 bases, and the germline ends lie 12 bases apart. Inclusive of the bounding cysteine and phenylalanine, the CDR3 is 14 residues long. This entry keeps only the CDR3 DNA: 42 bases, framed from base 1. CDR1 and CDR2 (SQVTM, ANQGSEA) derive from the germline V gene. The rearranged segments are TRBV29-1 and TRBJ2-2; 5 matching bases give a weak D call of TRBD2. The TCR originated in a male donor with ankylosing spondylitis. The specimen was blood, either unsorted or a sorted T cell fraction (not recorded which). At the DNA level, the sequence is TGCAGCGTTGAAAGCGGCCAGTGGACCGGGGAGCTGTTTTTT. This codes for CSVESGQWTGELFF.